The rows below give T cell receptor beta chains drawn from one sample of a study of cytomegalovirus exposure and HLA in healthy donors. Assay used: immunoSEQ multiplex PCR; TCRdb lists only in-frame clones, some missing. The data show around 100,000 clones, roughly three quarters seen once. The sample consisted of PBMCs. The receptors originated from a male donor in good health and CMV-seropositive. Each CDR3 is given without its conserved first and last residue.

TRBV11-3	TRBJ2-1	ASSQGQGREDEQF
TRBV9	TRBJ2-5	ASGGGSGGETQY
TRBV30	TRBJ2-6	AWTPPGRVPSGANVLT
TRBV9	TRBJ2-1	ASGPLLSGRNEQF
TRBV6-6	TRBJ1-1	ASSLGQPNTEAF
TRBV18	TRBJ2-5	ASSPYQETQY
TRBV10-3	TRBJ2-5	AISSGTHEETQY
TRBV15	TRBJ2-1	ATSRGQGAYEQF
TRBV28	TRBJ2-7	ASSSPRTSAYEQY
TRBV5-1	TRBJ1-4	ASSRTGGTNEKLF
TRBV12-5	TRBJ2-5	ASGLVIAGERETQY
TRBV6-6	NA	ASSLAGLHYEQY
TRBV12-5	TRBJ2-1	ASGFSGGNEQF
TRBV10-3	TRBJ2-1	AISRGTSGRNEQF
TRBV7-2	TRBJ2-6	ASSLFSGGGANGLT
TRBV27	TRBJ2-7	ASSLPGTETAYEQY
TRBV7-9	TRBJ2-3	ASSLSEWSSADTQY
TRBV19	TRBJ1-1	ASSIVIQNTEAF
TRBV21-1	TRBJ2-7	ASSKDVRTSPGYEQY
TRBV28	TRBJ2-7	ASSSRGQGRIYEQY
TRBV19	TRBJ2-7	ASSGTGSTYEQY
TRBV7-2	TRBJ2-5	ASSPRGREETQY
TRBV29-1	TRBJ1-2	SVGGDRGYYGYT
TRBV7-9	TRBJ2-7	ASSPRLAGPLGEQY